Presented here are 26 T cell receptor beta chains from one specimen sequenced in a study of T cells in Graves' hyperthyroidism and ophthalmopathy (dated by TCRdb to between 2017 and 2020). Library preparation employed multiplex PCR. The instrument given in TCRdb is Illumina HiSeq 2000. TCR beta CDR3 regions were amplified from RNA transcripts. The TCR CDR3 was subjected to a first round of RT-PCR using the HTBI primer set and the Qiagen OneStep RT-PCR kit. The public sequencing data were trimmed at Q25 with fastp and processed into clonotypes with MiXCR by TCRdb, which kept only in-frame beta chains. Merged by CDR3 protein, the rows form single entries marked with the most common genes and DNA. Recorded for this sample are 700,000 to 950,000 distinct CDR3 sequences; roughly 32% of them occurred a single time. The ten largest clones add up to around 32% of the sample. Sequencing was carried out using blood. Source of these receptors: a woman aged 40 to 49 with Graves' hyperthyroidism.

This clonotype was seen a few times. The rearrangement links TRBV5-1 to TRBJ1-5, with 9 bases fitting TRBD1. Trimming at V came to 4 bases and at J to 4 bases, leaving 15 bases not matched to a gene. Germline CDR1 and CDR2: SGHRS and YFSETQ. The CDR3 consists of 18 residues. Written as DNA, the CDR3 is TGCGCCAGCAGCGGGAGGACAGGGGCTGTATATCAGAATCAGCCCCAGCATTTT. This codes for CASSGRTGAVYQNQPQHF.

The rearrangement uses TRBV12-5 and TRBJ1-1, with a weak D call TRBD1 (5 bases). The CDR3 is made up of 14 amino acids. Germline values: CDR1 LGHNT, CDR2 FRNRAP. V lost 2 bases and J lost 7, with 14 bases in between. CDR3 sequence reads: CASGLQDRPLEAFF. The CDR3 region has the DNA TGTGCTAGTGGTTTGCAAGACAGACCCCTTGAAGCTTTCTTT.

This clonotype was recorded at least ten times. The chain couples TRBV6-5 to TRBJ1-1; TRBD1 matches 10 bases. V was pared by 9 bases and J by 4 bases, with 5 bases of the junction left unmatched. This CDR3 region has 13 residues. CDR1 is MNHEY, CDR2 SVGAGI, per germline. The CDR3, as DNA: TGTGCCAGTACCCGGGACAGGGGCACTGAAGCTTTCTTT. This gives the protein CASTRDRGTEAFF.

The chain couples TRBV19 to TRBJ2-2; D uncertain. This CDR3 is built from 13 residues. The germline gives CDR1 LNHDA, CDR2 SQIVND (reference sequence). The V end was cut by 8 bases, the J end by 3 bases, with 10 bases between. The CDR3 DNA reads TGTGCCAGTTTAGGGCCTTACACCGGGGAGCTGTTTTTT. Its translation is CASLGPYTGELFF.

This clonotype came up a few times. This sequence joins TRBV4-3 and TRBJ2-7; D is undetermined. Germline V gene sequence: CDR1 LGHNA, CDR2 YSLEER. The CDR3 is 15 residues long. The V end was cut by 2 bases, the J end by 2 bases, with 13 bases between. As DNA, the CDR3 is TGCGCCAGCAGCCAATTGGACCTACACACCTACGAGCAGTACTTC. Residues: CASSQLDLHTYEQYF.

This clonotype has at least ten counts. J is TRBJ1-1 and V is TRBV19; tentatively, D is TRBD1 (6 bases). Trimming removed 5 bases at V and 6 bases at J, with 22 bases between. The CDR3 runs 16 residues. The germline CDR1 and CDR2 sequences are LNHDA and SQIVND (reference sequence). The CDR3 is CASSLFLQVEGAEAFF. The CDR3 region has the DNA TGTGCCAGTAGTCTTTTCCTACAGGTCGAGGGGGCTGAAGCTTTCTTT.

Ten or more counts support this clonotype. The chain combines TRBV29-1 with TRBJ1-2; D is uncertain. The CDR3 consists of 12 residues. Per germline, CDR1 SQVTM and CDR2 ANQGSEA. V was shortened by 3 bases and J by 5 bases, with 10 bases between the two germline ends. The CDR3 DNA follows: TGCAGCGTTGACCCGCGAGGGTATGGCTACACCTTC. Its protein is CSVDPRGYGYTF. The entire variable domain, with the rest obtained from reference TRBV29-1 and TRBJ1-2, is as follows: SAVISQKPSRDICQRGTSLTIQCQVDSQVTMMFWYRQQPGQSLTLIATANQGSEATYESGFVIDKFPISRPNLTFSTLTVSNMSPEDSSIYLCSVDPRGYGYTFGSGTRLTVV.

This clonotype came up once. This sequence joins TRBV7-2 and TRBJ2-3; TRBD2 matches 11 bases. After removal of 5 bases from V and 3 bases from J, the junction contained 7 bases not matched to a gene. This CDR3 comprises 16 residues. Germline assignment: CDR1 SGHTA and CDR2 FQGNSA. In DNA form, the CDR3 reads TGTGCCAGCAGCCAGCTAGCGGGGGGCCGAACAGATACGCAGTATTTT. It yields the protein CASSQLAGGRTDTQYF.

Comment on this clonotype: A much bigger clone sits one base away, suggesting this may be a read error. This chain uses TRBV7-3 with TRBJ2-7; a weak D match, TRBD1 (5 bases). Germline V CDR1 and CDR2: SGHTA, FQGTGA. The CDR3 totals 13 residues. V was trimmed by 7 bases and J by 0 bases, leaving 10 bases between them. The CDR3 DNA reads as TGTGCCAGCATGGACATAGGCTCCTACGAGCAGTACTTC. This translates into CASMDIGSYEQYF.

This clonotype came up many times. The V and J genes are TRBV12-3 or TRBV12-4 and TRBJ1-1; TRBD1 agrees at 7 bases. The CDR3 runs to 15 residues. After removal of 5 bases from V and 0 bases from J, the junction contained 6 bases not matched to a gene. DNA of the CDR3: TGTGCCAGCAGTACCCGACAGGGCTTGAACACTGAAGCTTTCTTT. It specifies CASSTRQGLNTEAFF.

This clonotype was picked up many times. The V call is TRBV11-2, the J call TRBJ1-2; 11 nucleotides agree with TRBD1. J was trimmed by 7 bases and V by 2 bases; bases with no gene match: 9. This CDR3 spans 16 amino acids. The germline CDR1 and CDR2 sequences are SGHAT and FQNNGV. CDR3 sequence (DNA): TGTGCCAGCAGCTTACGTACTACCGGGACAGGGGGTGGCTACACCTTC. It specifies CASSLRTTGTGGGYTF.

This clonotype has just a few counts. This chain links TRBV5-6 with TRBJ2-7; TRBD2 agrees at 13 bases. Germline V gene sequence: CDR1 SGHDT, CDR2 YYEEEE. Trimming cost V 4 bases and J 7 bases; bases outside gene matches: 5. The CDR3 is made up of 14 amino acids. In DNA, the CDR3 is TGTGCCAGCAGCCCCGGACTAGCGGGGGTTGAGCAGTACTTC. This encodes CASSPGLAGVEQYF.

This sequence joins TRBV9 and TRBJ2-7; D is possibly TRBD1 (5 bases). The CDR3 has 17 amino acids. Per germline, CDR1 SGDLS and CDR2 YYNGEE. Trimming shortened V by 5 bases and J by 3 bases, and 24 bases separated the two germline ends. The CDR3 nucleotides read TGTGCCAGCAGTTTCATAGGGGATCCGACAGCCCTCTACGAGCAGTACTTC. Its translation is CASSFIGDPTALYEQYF.

This clonotype was seen only once. A clone one base away is much larger, so this may be a read error. This chain joins TRBV9 and TRBJ1-3; D unclear. This CDR3 is 14 amino acids long. Germline V gives CDR1 SGDLS, CDR2 YYNGEE. The CDR3 sequence is CASSVKGSGNTVYF. In DNA form, the CDR3 reads TGTGCCAGCAGCGTTAAGGGCTCTGGAAACACCGTATATTTT.

The chain uses TRBV7-9 and TRBJ1-6; D call uncertain. The CDR3 has 14 amino acids. Trimming left V 5 bases short and J 6 bases short, with 11 bases between. Germline CDR1 is SEHNR and CDR2 is FQNEAQ (reference sequence). CDR3 DNA sequence: TGTGCCAGCAGCCCTGAGAGGACTAATTCACCCCTCCACTTT. It codes for CASSPERTNSPLHF.

Points on this clonotype: This may be a read error: a much more frequent sequence differs by one nucleotide. The chain links TRBV4-3 to TRBJ1-3, with 9 bases aligning to TRBD1. This CDR3 spans 15 amino acids. Germline assignment: CDR1 LGHNA and CDR2 YSLEER. The CDR3 sequence is CAGSQGQGDGNTIYF. In DNA form, the CDR3 reads TGCGCCGGCAGCCAGGGACAGGGTGATGGAAACACCATATATTTT.

The chain recombines TRBV15 with TRBJ1-1; 12 nucleotides agree with TRBD1. Germline V gene lookup returns CDR1 LNHNV and CDR2 YYDKDF (reference sequence). The ends lost 3 bases at V and 4 bases at J; junction bases unmatched: 6. The CDR3 is 16 residues long. The CDR3 sequence is CATSSAPGQGATEAFF. CDR3 coding DNA: TGTGCCACCAGCAGCGCGCCGGGACAGGGGGCCACTGAAGCTTTCTTT.

This clonotype was seen only a few times. The chain combines TRBV7-9 with TRBJ2-7, with D possibly being TRBD2 (6 bases). The V end lost 3 bases, the J end lost 4 bases, and 25 bases lay between the germline ends. CDR3 size: 18 residues. The germline V gene encodes CDR1 SEHNR and CDR2 FQNEAQ (reference sequence). CDR3 sequence (DNA): TGTGCCAGCAGCTTCTCCTGGGGGACTGCCGGGATATCGTACGAGCAGTACTTC. Amino acid sequence: CASSFSWGTAGISYEQYF.

As regards this clonotype: At one of its ends the junction is not consistent with the germline gene, which may arise from a read error. This chain links TRBV25-1 with TRBJ1-5; no firm D call. Germline values: CDR1 MGHDK, CDR2 SYGVNS. The CDR3 extends over 16 amino acids. As DNA, the CDR3 is TGCGCCAGCAGCCAAGATCTCCAAAAATTCAATCAGCCCCAGCATTTT. Translating gives CASSQDLQKFNQPQHF.

This clonotype was observed a handful of times. The junction does not match germline at one end; this may be a read error. The chain is built from TRBV7-2 and TRBJ2-7; D perhaps matches TRBD2 (7 bases). This CDR3 contains 16 residues. Germline lookup yields CDR1 SGHTA and CDR2 FQGNSA. In DNA form, the CDR3 reads TGCGCCAGCAGCCAAGATAGGGGGGGGGGATGGATCGAGCAGTACTTC. It codes for CASSQDRGGGWIEQYF. The variable domain in full, completed from reference TRBV7-2 and TRBJ2-7, reads GAGVSQSPSNKVTEKGKDVELRCDPISGHTALYWYRQSLGQGLEFLIYFQGNSAPDKSGLPSDRFSAERTGGSVSTLTIQRTQQEDSAVYLCASSQDRGGGWIEQYFGPGTRLTVT.

In this sample, this clonotype turned up many times. V and J are TRBV12-3 or TRBV12-4 and TRBJ1-1; no firm D call. V was clipped by 1 base and J by 4 bases, with 4 bases between them. The CDR3 consists of 12 residues. In DNA form, the CDR3 reads TGTGCCAGCAGTTTAGACCTCACTGAAGCTTTCTTT. Protein product: CASSLDLTEAFF.

This clonotype occurred many times. The chain links TRBV6-6 to TRBJ1-1; the D gene is possibly TRBD1 (6 bases). The CDR3 length is 13 residues. Trimming removed 8 bases at V and 5 bases at J, with 15 bases between. Germline-derived CDR1 and CDR2 are MNHNY and SVGAGI (reference sequence). In nucleotides, the CDR3 is TGTGCCAGCCGCCACAGGGAGGGGACTGAAGCTTTCTTT. Translation gives CASRHREGTEAFF.

This clonotype came up many times. The V and J genes are TRBV29-1 and TRBJ1-5, with TRBD1 matching over 7 bases. The CDR3 spans 13 residues. With 6 bases clipped from V and 4 bases from J, the junction kept 6 bases outside the gene matches. Looked up from germline, CDR1 is SQVTM and CDR2 is ANQGSEA. The CDR3 DNA reads TGCAGCGTGCGGAGGGACAGAAATCAGCCCCAGCATTTT. This codes for CSVRRDRNQPQHF.

This clonotype has ten or more counts. J is TRBJ2-6 and V is TRBV12-3 or TRBV12-4; D is unclear. V lost 2 bases to trimming and J lost 0 bases, with 5 bases between them. The CDR3 contains 15 residues. In DNA form, the CDR3 reads TGTGCCAGCAGTTTAATTGGCTCTGGGGCCAACGTCCTGACTTTC. This codes for CASSLIGSGANVLTF.

This chain connects TRBV19 to TRBJ2-5; no firm D call. CDR3 length: 15 residues. CDR1 and CDR2 from the germline V gene are LNHDA and SQIVND (reference sequence). V was pared by 8 bases and J by 1 base, with 17 bases between. In DNA form, the CDR3 reads TGTGCCAGTTCCGGGTGGTCAGGCGGCCAAGAGACCCAGTACTTC. It yields the protein CASSGWSGGQETQYF.

Comments on this clonotype: This sequence may be a read error, since a much larger clone differs from it by one base. V and J are TRBV7-3 and TRBJ2-2; possibly TRBD1 for D (5 bases). Germline assignment: CDR1 SGHTA and CDR2 FQGTGA. The CDR3 length is 15 residues. Trimming left V 5 bases short and J 6 bases short, with 16 bases between. CDR3 nucleotides: TGTGCCAGCAGCCAAAGGGGCCCTTTCGCCGGGGAGCTGTTTTTT. Protein: CASSQRGPFAGELFF.